A few counts support the clone carrying this TCR delta chain. Since a far larger clone is one base different, this is likely a read error. The data were obtained in a study of gamma-delta T cells after stem cell transplantation. Per the germline V gene, CDR1 is GEAIGNYY and CDR2 is EKD. The CDR3 is 20 residues long. V dropped 1 base and J dropped 0 bases, with 26 bases sitting between them. TCRdb re-called the RT-PCR reads through CATT. The sample has under 1,500 delta-chain clones; about 1.7% are singletons. The rearrangement joins TRDV2 to TRDJ1; TRDD3 might be the D (5 bases). The sequence came from a human donor. It is not recorded whose cells these are; they may come from a transplant donor. The sequenced sample was gamma-delta T cells. CDR3 sequence reads: CACDTIRTEGAGMYTDKLIF. CDR3 DNA: TGTGCCTGTGACACTATTCGTACTGAGGGAGCTGGGATGTACACCGATAAACTCATCTTT.